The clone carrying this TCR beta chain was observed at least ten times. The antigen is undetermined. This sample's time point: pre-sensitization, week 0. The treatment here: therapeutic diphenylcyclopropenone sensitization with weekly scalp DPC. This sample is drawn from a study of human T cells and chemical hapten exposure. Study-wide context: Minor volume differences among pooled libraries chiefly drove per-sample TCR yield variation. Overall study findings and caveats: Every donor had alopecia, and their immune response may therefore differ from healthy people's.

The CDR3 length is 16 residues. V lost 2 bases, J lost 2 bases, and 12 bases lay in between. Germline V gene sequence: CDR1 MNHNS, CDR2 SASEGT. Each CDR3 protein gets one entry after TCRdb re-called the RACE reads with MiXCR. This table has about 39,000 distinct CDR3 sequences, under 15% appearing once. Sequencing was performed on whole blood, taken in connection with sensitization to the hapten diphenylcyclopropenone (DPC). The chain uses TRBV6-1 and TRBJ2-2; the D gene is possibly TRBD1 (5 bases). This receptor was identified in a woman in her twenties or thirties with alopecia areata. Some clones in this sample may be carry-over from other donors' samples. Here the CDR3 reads CASSEQGSFNTGELFF. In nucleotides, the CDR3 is TGTGCCAGCAGTGAACAGGGCAGTTTTAACACCGGGGAGCTGTTTTTT.